The rows below give T cell receptor beta chains drawn from one sample of a study of radiotherapy plus CTLA-4 blockade in lung cancer. The repertoire was sequenced with immunoSEQ multiplex PCR; TCRdb's copy has only in-frame clones and lacks some. Of roughly 110,000 clones listed, about 83% are singletons. Here the sequenced sample was peripheral blood, taken from a patient treated with radiotherapy plus ipilimumab. Receptors were obtained from a human donor with non-small cell lung cancer that progressed on radiotherapy plus ipilimumab. Some clones in this sample may be carry-over from other donors' samples. The CDR3 runs from the conserved cysteine through the conserved F or W. D genes are given only for firm matches. A row's size may be missing; if present it is once, few, many or a size class.

.	.	TRBJ2-3	TRBV5-1	TGCGCCAGCAGCTTGGGGGCCCCTATCACAGATACGCAGTATTTT	CASSLGAPITDTQYF
.	.	TRBJ1-5	TRBV28	TGTGCCAGCAGTTTAGGGGGTAGCAATCAGCCCCAGCATTTT	CASSLGGSNQPQHF
.	TRBD1	TRBJ2-7	TRBV4-2	TGTGCCAGCAGCCGTGGGGGACAGGAGCGATATCTGCATTACTACGAGCAGTACTTC	CASSRGGQERYLHYYEQYF
.	TRBD2	TRBJ2-5	TRBV7-2	TGTGCCAGCAGGGGGCCCGGGGGGTTGGAGACCCAGTACTTC	CASRGPGGLETQYF
.	TRBD1	TRBJ2-1	TRBV5-1	TGCGCCAGCAGCACCGGGACAGGGAATTTCAACAATGAGCAGTTCTTC	CASSTGTGNFNNEQFF
.	.	TRBJ1-1	TRBV28	TGTGCCAGCAGTTTGAGGTCGAGGCTTTCGGCTTTCTTT	CASSLRSRLSAFF
.	.	TRBJ2-3	TRBV9	TGTGCCAGCAGCGTAACTAGCTATGGTCCCGGCACAGATACGCAGTATTTT	CASSVTSYGPGTDTQYF
.	TRBD2	TRBJ2-1	TRBV4-2	TGTGCCAGCAGCCAAGTGGTGAGCGGGGGGGCCAATGAGCAGTTCTTC	CASSQVVSGGANEQFF
.	.	TRBJ2-1	TRBV18	TGTGCCAGCTCACCTCTTACAGGAATTTATTACAATGAGCAGTTCTTC	CASSPLTGIYYNEQFF
.	TRBD1	TRBJ2-1	TRBV7-3	TGTGCCAGCAGCTTAGACAGGGGCTATCAGTTCTTC	CASSLDRGYQFF
.	.	TRBJ2-7	TRBV4-3	TGCGCCAGCAGCCAAGCAACGACAGCCAACTACGAGCAGTACTTC	CASSQATTANYEQYF
.	.	TRBJ1-5	TRBV6-6	TGTGCCAGCACCAATTTCCGAGGGAACCAGCCCCAGCATTTT	CASTNFRGNQPQHF
.	TRBD1	TRBJ1-5	TRBV7-9	TGTGCCAGCAGCCGGACAGGGGGAGGTCAGCCCCAGCATTTT	CASSRTGGGQPQHF
.	.	TRBJ2-7	TRBV11-1	TGTGCCAGCAGCTTCAGTGGGCTCTACGAGCAGTACTTC	CASSFSGLYEQYF
.	.	TRBJ1-3	TRBV5-1	TGCGCCAGCAGTGATGGCGGAAACTCTGGAAACACCATATATTTT	CASSDGGNSGNTIYF
.	.	TRBJ2-2	TRBV18	TGTGCCAGCTCACCAAGGGAAACCGGGGAGCTGTTTTTT	CASSPRETGELFF
.	.	TRBJ2-5	TRBV5-4	TGTGCCAGCAGCTTGGCCAGGGGACAAGAGACCCAGTACTTC	CASSLARGQETQYF
few	.	TRBJ1-6	TRBV5-1	TGCGCCAGCAGCTTGGTTGGGGGAAGCTCCTATAATTCACCCCTCCACTTT	CASSLVGGSSYNSPLHF
few	.	TRBJ1-1	TRBV14	TGTGCCAGCAGCCGGGGACCGAACACTGAAGCTTTCTTT	CASSRGPNTEAFF
.	.	TRBJ1-4	TRBV18	TGTGCCAGCTCACCTAGAAGGGGGTCTAATGAAAAACTGTTTTTT	CASSPRRGSNEKLFF
.	.	TRBJ2-5	TRBV7-2	TGTGCCAGCAGCTTAGCGGGGGGGCTACCAGAGACCCAGTACTTC	CASSLAGGLPETQYF
.	.	TRBJ2-3	TRBV7-8	TGTGCCAGCAGCCAGAGATTAGTGACTACTCCGGGGGCGAGGACGCAGTATTTT	CASSQRLVTTPGARTQYF
.	.	TRBJ2-5	TRBV7-9	TGTGCCAGCAGCCCTCGTGGCTTTTGGGAGACCCAGTACTTC	CASSPRGFWETQYF
.	.	TRBJ1-6	TRBV5-6	TGTGCCAGCAGCCCCCGGGCCAGACGGGATTCACCCCTCCACTTT	CASSPRARRDSPLHF
.	.	TRBJ2-1	TRBV11-3	TGTGCCAGCAGCTTAGAACGGGGGGCGGATGAGCAGTTCTTC	CASSLERGADEQFF
.	TRBD1	TRBJ2-7	TRBV7-6	TGTGCCAGCAGCTTGGGACAGGAAATCTCCTACGAGCAGTACTTC	CASSLGQEISYEQYF
.	.	TRBJ1-1	TRBV9	TGTGCCAGCAGCGTAGGGAAGTGGGGCTCGTGGGGGTCGGATCGACTAGCGAACACTGAAGCTTTCTTT	CASSVGKWGSWGSDRLANTEAFF
few	.	TRBJ1-1	TRBV7-3	TGTGCCAGCAGCTTAATTGCCACTGATGAAGCTTTCTTT	CASSLIATDEAFF
.	.	TRBJ1-4	TRBV7-6	TGTGCCAGCAGCCCAACGACAATACACGATGAAAAACTGTTTTTT	CASSPTTIHDEKLFF
.	TRBD1	TRBJ1-5	TRBV28	TGTGCCAGCAGTCAAACAGGGGTTGACAATCAGCCCCAGCATTTT	CASSQTGVDNQPQHF
.	.	TRBJ2-1	TRBV6-6	TGTGCCAGCAGTTACTCATCGACACAAAACAATGAGCAGTTCTTC	CASSYSSTQNNEQFF
once	.	TRBJ2-3	TRBV6-6	TGTGCCAGCAGTTACTGGGCAGATACGCAGTATTTT	CASSYWADTQYF
.	.	TRBJ1-5	TRBV19	TGTGCCAGTAGTATGGCGGGCGAGGGCAATCAGCCCCAGCATTTT	CASSMAGEGNQPQHF
.	TRBD1	TRBJ1-2	TRBV13	TGTGCCAGCAGCTTAAGGACAGGTCATGGCTACACCTTC	CASSLRTGHGYTF
.	.	TRBJ1-5	TRBV23-1	TGCGCCAGCAGTCAATATTCACGGGGTGATCAGCCCCAGCATTTT	CASSQYSRGDQPQHF
few	.	TRBJ1-2	TRBV6-1	TGTGCCAGCAGGCGGACAGATTTGACGGGTGGCTACACCTTC	CASRRTDLTGGYTF
.	.	TRBJ1-1	TRBV5-1	TGCGCCAGCAGCTTGAAGGGAGGTGGCACTGAAGCTTTCTTT	CASSLKGGGTEAFF
.	.	TRBJ2-7	TRBV7-6	TGTGCCAGCAGCTTAAGGGACCAATTCTACGAGCAGTACTTC	CASSLRDQFYEQYF
.	TRBD1	TRBJ2-3	TRBV5-4	TGTGCCAGCAGCCCGGGACAGGGGGCAGATACGCAGTATTTT	CASSPGQGADTQYF
few	TRBD1	TRBJ2-7	TRBV6-5	TGTGCCAGCAAGCCGGGACAGGGGGTGACCTACGAGCAGTACTTC	CASKPGQGVTYEQYF
.	TRBD2	TRBJ2-7	TRBV7-7	TGTGCTAGCAGCTTAGGGGAGGGATCCTACGAGCAGTACTTC	CASSLGEGSYEQYF
.	.	TRBJ2-7	TRBV9	TGTGCCAGCAGCGGACGGGGAGCCTACGAGCAGTACTTC	CASSGRGAYEQYF
once	TRBD1	TRBJ2-5	TRBV5-4	TGTGCCAGCAGCTTCGTGGACAGGGATGAGACCCAGTACTTC	CASSFVDRDETQYF
.	.	TRBJ2-7	TRBV6-5	TGTGCCAGCAGTTACCAGGCAGCGGTAAACTACGAGCAGTACTTC	CASSYQAAVNYEQYF
once	.	TRBJ1-3	TRBV18	TGTGCCAGCTCACCACAACAAGGGGCAGCTGGAAACACCATATATTTT	CASSPQQGAAGNTIYF
few	.	TRBJ1-5	TRBV5-4	TGTGCCAGCAGCTTGAACCGGGTTCAGCCCCAGCATTTT	CASSLNRVQPQHF
.	TRBD2	TRBJ2-7	TRBV2	TGTGCCAGCAGTGGACTACTAGCGGGGGACCCCTACGAGCAGTACTTC	CASSGLLAGDPYEQYF
.	.	TRBJ1-2	TRBV18	TGTGCCAGCTCACCACTTCACAATAACTATGGCTACACCTTC	CASSPLHNNYGYTF
.	TRBD1	TRBJ1-2	TRBV5-4	TGTGCCAGCAGCCCACCCGGGACAGTTAGCTATGGCTACACCTTC	CASSPPGTVSYGYTF
.	.	TRBJ1-6	TRBV2	TGTGCCAGCAGCTATACGGGGGGGTGGGTCGGCGGTTCACCCCTCCACTTT	CASSYTGGWVGGSPLHF
.	.	TRBJ2-5	TRBV10-3	TGTGCCATCAGCCAGGGGGGGCAGACCCAGTACTTC	CAISQGGQTQYF
few	.	TRBJ1-6	TRBV2	TGTGCCAGCAGTGTACAGGGCGGCTTGACGGATTCACCCCTCCACTTT	CASSVQGGLTDSPLHF
.	.	TRBJ2-1	TRBV5-1	TGCGCCAGCAGCTTGAAGGTAGGTGGAGTAGCGGTCTACAATGAGCAGTTCTTC	CASSLKVGGVAVYNEQFF